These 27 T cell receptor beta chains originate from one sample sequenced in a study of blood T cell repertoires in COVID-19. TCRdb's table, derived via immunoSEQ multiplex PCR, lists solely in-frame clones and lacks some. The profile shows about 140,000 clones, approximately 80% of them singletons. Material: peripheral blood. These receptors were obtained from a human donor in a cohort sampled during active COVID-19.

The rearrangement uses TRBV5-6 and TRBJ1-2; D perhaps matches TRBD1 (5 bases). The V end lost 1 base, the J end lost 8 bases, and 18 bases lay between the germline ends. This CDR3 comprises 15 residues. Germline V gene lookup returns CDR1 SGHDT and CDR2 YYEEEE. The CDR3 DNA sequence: TGTGCCAGCAGCTTGAGGCCACCCCAGGGAGGGGGCTACACCTTC. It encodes CASSLRPPQGGGYTF. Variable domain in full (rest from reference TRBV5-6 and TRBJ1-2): DAGVTQSPTHLIKTRGQQVTLRCSPKSGHDTVSWYQQALGQGPQFIFQYYEEEERQRGNFPDRFSGHQFPNYSSELNVNALLLGDSALYLCASSLRPPQGGGYTFGSGTRLTVV.

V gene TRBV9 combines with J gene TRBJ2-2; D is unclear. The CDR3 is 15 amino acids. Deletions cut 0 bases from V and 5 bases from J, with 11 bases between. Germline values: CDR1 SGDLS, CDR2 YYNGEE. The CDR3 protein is CASSVESGWTGELFF. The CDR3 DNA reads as TGTGCCAGCAGCGTAGAGTCAGGATGGACCGGGGAGCTGTTTTTT.

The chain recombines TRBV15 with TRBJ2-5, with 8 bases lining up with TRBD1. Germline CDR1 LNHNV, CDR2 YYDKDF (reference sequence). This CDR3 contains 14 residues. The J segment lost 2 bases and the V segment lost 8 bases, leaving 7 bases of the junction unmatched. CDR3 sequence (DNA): TGTGCCACCGGACAGGGCGGCGCTCAAGAGACCCAGTACTTC. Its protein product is CATGQGGAQETQYF.

The CDR3 DNA is TGTGCCAGCAGCGCCCGACTAGCGGGGGATTACGAGCAGTACTTC. Its protein is CASSARLAGDYEQYF. The chain joins TRBV21-1 to TRBJ2-7; TRBD2, as called in the table, went unchecked against the DNA. TRBV21-1 is termed a pseudogene. The CDR3 runs to 15 residues.

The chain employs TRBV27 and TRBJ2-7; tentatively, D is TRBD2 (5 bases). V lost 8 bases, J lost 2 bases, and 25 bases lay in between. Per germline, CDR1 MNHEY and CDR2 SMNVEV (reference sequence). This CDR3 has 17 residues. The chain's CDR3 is CASDYSGDYPKAYEQYF. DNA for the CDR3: TGTGCCAGCGACTACTCAGGAGATTATCCGAAGGCCTACGAGCAGTACTTC.

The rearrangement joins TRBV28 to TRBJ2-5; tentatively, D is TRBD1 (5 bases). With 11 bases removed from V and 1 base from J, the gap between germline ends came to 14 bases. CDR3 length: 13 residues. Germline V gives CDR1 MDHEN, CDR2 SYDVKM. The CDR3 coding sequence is TGTGCCTCACGAAGGGGTCTCCAAGAGACCCAGTACTTC. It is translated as CASRRGLQETQYF. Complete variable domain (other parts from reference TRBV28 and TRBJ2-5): DVKVTQSSRYLVKRTGEKVFLECVQDMDHENMFWYRQDPGLGLRLIYFSYDVKMKEKGDIPEGYSVSREKKERFSLILESASTNQTSMYLCASRRGLQETQYFGPGTRLLVL.

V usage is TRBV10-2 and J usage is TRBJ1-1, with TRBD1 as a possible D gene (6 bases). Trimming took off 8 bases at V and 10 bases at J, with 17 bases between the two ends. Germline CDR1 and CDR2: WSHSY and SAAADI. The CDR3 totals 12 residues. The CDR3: CASWTATSGAFF. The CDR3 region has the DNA TGCGCCAGCTGGACAGCAACATCGGGAGCTTTCTTT.

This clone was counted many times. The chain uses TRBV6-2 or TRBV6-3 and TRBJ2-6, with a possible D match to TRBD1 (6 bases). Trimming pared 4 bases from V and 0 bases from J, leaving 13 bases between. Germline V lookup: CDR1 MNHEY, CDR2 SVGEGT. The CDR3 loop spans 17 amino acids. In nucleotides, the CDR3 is TGTGCCAGCAGTTGGACAGTCGCAATCTCTGGGGCCAACGTCCTGACTTTC. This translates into CASSWTVAISGANVLTF.

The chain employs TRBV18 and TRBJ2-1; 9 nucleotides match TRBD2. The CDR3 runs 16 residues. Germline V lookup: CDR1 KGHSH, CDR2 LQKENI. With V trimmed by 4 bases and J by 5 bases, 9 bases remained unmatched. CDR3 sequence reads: CASSRPSGMVHNEQFF. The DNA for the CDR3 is TGTGCCAGCTCACGTCCTAGCGGGATGGTCCACAATGAGCAGTTCTTC.

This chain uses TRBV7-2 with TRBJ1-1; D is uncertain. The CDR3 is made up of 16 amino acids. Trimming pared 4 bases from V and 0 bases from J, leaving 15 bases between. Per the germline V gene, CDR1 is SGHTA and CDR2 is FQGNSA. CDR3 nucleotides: TGTGCCAGCAGCTCAACGGGCGGGGTACTGAACACTGAAGCTTTCTTT. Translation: CASSSTGGVLNTEAFF.

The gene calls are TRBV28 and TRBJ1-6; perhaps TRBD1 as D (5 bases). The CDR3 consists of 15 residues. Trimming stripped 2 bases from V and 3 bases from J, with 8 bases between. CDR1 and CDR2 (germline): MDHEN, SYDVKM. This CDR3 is CASSLGQGYNSPLHF. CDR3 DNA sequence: TGTGCCAGCAGTTTAGGGCAGGGCTATAATTCACCCCTCCACTTT. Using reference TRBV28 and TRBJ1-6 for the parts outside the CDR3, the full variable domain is DVKVTQSSRYLVKRTGEKVFLECVQDMDHENMFWYRQDPGLGLRLIYFSYDVKMKEKGDIPEGYSVSREKKERFSLILESASTNQTSMYLCASSLGQGYNSPLHFGNGTRLTVT.

CDR3 loop: CASSGRGFALGQETQYF. The CDR3 DNA follows: TGTGCCAGCAGTGGGAGGGGGTTCGCGTTAGGGCAAGAGACCCAGTACTTC. This rearrangement joins TRBV28 to TRBJ2-5; D may be TRBD2 (7 bases). Trimming shortened V by 5 bases and J by 2 bases, and 21 bases separated the two germline ends. The germline gives CDR1 MDHEN, CDR2 SYDVKM. The CDR3 is made up of 17 amino acids.

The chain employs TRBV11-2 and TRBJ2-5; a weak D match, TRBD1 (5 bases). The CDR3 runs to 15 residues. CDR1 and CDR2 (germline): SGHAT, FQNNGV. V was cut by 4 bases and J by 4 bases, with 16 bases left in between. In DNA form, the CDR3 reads TGTGCCAGCAGCTCCTACCGGCAGGGCCGAGAGACCCAGTACTTC. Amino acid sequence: CASSSYRQGRETQYF.

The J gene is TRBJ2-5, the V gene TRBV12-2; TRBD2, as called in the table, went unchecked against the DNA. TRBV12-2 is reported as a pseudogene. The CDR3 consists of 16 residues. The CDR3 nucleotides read TGTGCAATATGTAAAGGGACTCCTAGCCCCCAAGAGACCCAGTACTTC. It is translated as CAICKGTPSPQETQYF.

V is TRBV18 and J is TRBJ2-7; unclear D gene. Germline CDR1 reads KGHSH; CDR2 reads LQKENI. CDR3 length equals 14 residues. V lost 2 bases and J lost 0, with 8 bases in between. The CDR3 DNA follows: TGTGCCAGCTCACCAGCGGCGAGCTCCTACGAGCAGTACTTC. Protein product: CASSPAASSYEQYF.

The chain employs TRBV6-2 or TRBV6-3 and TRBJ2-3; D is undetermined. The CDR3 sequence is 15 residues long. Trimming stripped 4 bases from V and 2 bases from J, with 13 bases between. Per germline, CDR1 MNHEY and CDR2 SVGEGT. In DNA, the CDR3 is TGTGCCAGCAGTTCCTCGAGGAGAACCACAGATACGCAGTATTTT. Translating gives CASSSSRRTTDTQYF.

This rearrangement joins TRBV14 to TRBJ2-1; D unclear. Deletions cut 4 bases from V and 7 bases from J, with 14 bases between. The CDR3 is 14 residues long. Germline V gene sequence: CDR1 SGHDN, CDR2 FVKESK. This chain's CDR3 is CASSPPGFLNEQFF. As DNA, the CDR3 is TGTGCCAGCAGCCCCCCCGGGTTTTTGAATGAGCAGTTCTTC. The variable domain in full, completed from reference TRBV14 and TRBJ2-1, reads EAGVTQFPSHSVIEKGQTVTLRCDPISGHDNLYWYRRVMGKEIKFLLHFVKESKQDESGMPNNRFLAERTGGTYSTLKVQPAELEDSGVYFCASSPPGFLNEQFFGPGTRLTVL.

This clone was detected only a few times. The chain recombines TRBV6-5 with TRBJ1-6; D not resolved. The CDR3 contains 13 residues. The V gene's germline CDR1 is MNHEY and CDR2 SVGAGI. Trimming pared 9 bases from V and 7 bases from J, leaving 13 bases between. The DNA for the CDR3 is TGTGCCAGTTTTGTAACAGAGAATTCACCCCTCCACTTT. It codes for CASFVTENSPLHF.

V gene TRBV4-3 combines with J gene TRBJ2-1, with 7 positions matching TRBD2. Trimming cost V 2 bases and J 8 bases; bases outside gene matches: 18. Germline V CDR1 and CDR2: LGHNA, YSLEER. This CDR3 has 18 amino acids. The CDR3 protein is CASSQYLTDGGSPHEQFF. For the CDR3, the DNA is TGCGCCAGCAGCCAATACTTAACGGACGGGGGGTCCCCCCATGAGCAGTTCTTC.

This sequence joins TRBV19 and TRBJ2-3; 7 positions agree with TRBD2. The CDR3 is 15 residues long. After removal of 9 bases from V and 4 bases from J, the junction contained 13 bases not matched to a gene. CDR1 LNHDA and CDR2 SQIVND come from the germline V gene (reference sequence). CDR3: CARGEGHPTADTQYF. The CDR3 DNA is TGTGCCAGGGGGGAGGGCCACCCCACCGCAGATACGCAGTATTTT.

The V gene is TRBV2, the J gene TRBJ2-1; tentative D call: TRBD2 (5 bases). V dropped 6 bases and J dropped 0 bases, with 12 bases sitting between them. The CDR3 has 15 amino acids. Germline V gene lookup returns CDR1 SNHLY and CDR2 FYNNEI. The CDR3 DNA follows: TGTGCCAGCAGCTGGACTTCTAGCTCCTACAATGAGCAGTTCTTC. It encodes CASSWTSSSYNEQFF.

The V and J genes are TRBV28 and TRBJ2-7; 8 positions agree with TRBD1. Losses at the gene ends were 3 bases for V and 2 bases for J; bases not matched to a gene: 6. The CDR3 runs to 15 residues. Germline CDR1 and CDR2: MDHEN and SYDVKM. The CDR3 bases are TGTGCCAGCAGTTTGTCCGGACAGGGCCCCTACGAGCAGTACTTC. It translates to CASSLSGQGPYEQYF.

The CDR3 DNA reads TGTGCCAGCAGCAAACCACAGCGGAAGTACAATGAGCAGTTCTTC. Amino acid sequence: CASSKPQRKYNEQFF. This chain links TRBV3-1 (or the pseudogene TRBV3-2) with TRBJ2-1; D might be TRBD2 (5 bases). Deletions cut 5 bases from V and 4 bases from J, with 15 bases between. The length of the CDR3 is 15 residues. CDR1 and CDR2 (germline): LGHDT, YNNKEL (reference sequence).

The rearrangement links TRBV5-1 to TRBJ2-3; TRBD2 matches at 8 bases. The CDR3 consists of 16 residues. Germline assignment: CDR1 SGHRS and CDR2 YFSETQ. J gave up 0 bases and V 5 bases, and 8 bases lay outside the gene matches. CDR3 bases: TGCGCCAGCAGGCCACCCGGGGGGGGCAGCACAGATACGCAGTATTTT. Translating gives CASRPPGGGSTDTQYF.

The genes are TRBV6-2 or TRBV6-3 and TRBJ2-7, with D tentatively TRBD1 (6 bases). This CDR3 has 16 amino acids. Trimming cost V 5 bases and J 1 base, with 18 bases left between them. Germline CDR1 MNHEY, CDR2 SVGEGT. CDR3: CASSPTGRGRSYEQYF. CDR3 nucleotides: TGTGCCAGCAGTCCGACCGGCAGGGGACGTTCCTACGAGCAGTACTTC.

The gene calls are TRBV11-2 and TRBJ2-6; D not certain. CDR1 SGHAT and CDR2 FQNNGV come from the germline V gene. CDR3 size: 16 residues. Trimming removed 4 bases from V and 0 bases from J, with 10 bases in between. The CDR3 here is CASSSREDSGANVLTF. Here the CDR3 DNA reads TGTGCCAGCAGCTCCCGAGAGGACTCTGGGGCCAACGTCCTGACTTTC.

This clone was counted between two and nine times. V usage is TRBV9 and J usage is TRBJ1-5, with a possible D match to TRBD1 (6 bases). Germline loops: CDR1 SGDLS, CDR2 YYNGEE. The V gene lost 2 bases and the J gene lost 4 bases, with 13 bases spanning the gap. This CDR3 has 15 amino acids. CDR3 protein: CASSVGGRGNQPQHF. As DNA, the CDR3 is TGTGCCAGCAGCGTCGGGGGGCGCGGAAATCAGCCCCAGCATTTT.